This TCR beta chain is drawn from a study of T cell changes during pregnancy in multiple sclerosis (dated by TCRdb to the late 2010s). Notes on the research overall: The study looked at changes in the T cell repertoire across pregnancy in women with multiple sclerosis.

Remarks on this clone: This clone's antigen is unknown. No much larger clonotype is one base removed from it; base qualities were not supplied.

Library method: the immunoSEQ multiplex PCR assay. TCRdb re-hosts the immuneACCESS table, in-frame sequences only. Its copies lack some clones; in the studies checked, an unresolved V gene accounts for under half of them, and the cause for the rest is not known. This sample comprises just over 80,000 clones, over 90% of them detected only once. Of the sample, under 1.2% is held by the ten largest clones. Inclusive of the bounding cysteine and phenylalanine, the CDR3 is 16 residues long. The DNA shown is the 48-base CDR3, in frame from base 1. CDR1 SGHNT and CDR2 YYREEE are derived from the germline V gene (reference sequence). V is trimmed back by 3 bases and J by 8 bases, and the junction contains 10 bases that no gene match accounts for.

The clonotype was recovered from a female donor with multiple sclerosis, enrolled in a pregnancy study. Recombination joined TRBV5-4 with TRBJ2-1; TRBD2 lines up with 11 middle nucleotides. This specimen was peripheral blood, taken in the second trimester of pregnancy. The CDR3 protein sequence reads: CASSWISGRAEDEQFF. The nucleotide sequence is TGTGCCAGCAGCTGGATTAGCGGGAGGGCCGAAGATGAGCAGTTCTTC. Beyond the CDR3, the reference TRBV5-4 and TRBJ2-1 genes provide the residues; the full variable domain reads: ETGVTQSPTHLIKTRGQQVTLRCSSQSGHNTVSWYQQALGQGPQFIFQYYREEENGRGNFPPRFSGLQFPNYSSELNVNALELDDSALYLCASSWISGRAEDEQFFGPGTRLTVL.